The next 17 T cell receptor beta chains were all read from a single sample in a study of T cell responses to AZD1222 COVID-19 vaccine. Sequencing was performed with immunoSEQ multiplex PCR; in TCRdb, only in-frame clones are kept and a portion is missing. Of about 93,000 clones listed, approximately 86% are singletons. The sample here was peripheral blood, taken on day 0 of AZD1222 vaccination. The receptors derive from an adult in good health.

The chain uses TRBV9 and TRBJ2-2; no clear D gene. The V end lost 0 bases, the J end lost 5 bases, and 5 bases lay between the germline ends. The V gene's germline CDR1 is SGDLS and CDR2 YYNGEE. The CDR3 covers 13 residues. DNA of the CDR3: TGTGCCAGCAGCGTAGTGGGGACCGGGGAGCTGTTTTTT. The encoded protein is CASSVVGTGELFF.

The rearrangement links TRBV10-1 to TRBJ1-2; a weak D match, TRBD1 (5 bases). CDR1 and CDR2 from the germline V gene are WNHNN and SYGVQD (reference sequence). The CDR3 runs to 18 residues. Trimming pared 0 bases from V and 7 bases from J, leaving 24 bases between. As DNA, the CDR3 is TGCGCCAGCAGTGAGTCGAAGACTCAAGCAGGGACCCGGGGTGGCTACACCTTC. As protein: CASSESKTQAGTRGGYTF.

Remarks on this clone: Other DNA sequences of this sample code for an identical CDR3. The CDR3 DNA reads as TGTGCCAGCAGTGAAGTTGGGTTGGGCAATCAGCCCCAGCATTTT. Amino acids: CASSEVGLGNQPQHF. The chain links TRBV6-1 to TRBJ1-5; no firm D call. This CDR3 has 15 residues. From germline, CDR1 is MNHNS and CDR2 SASEGT. Trimming pared 1 base from V and 2 bases from J, leaving 9 bases between.

The chain is built from TRBV9 and TRBJ2-1; 8 bases match TRBD2. The germline gives CDR1 SGDLS, CDR2 YYNGEE. This CDR3 is built from 15 residues. The ends lost 0 bases at V and 6 bases at J; junction bases unmatched: 5. CDR3 nucleotides: TGTGCCAGCAGCGTAGGAAGCGGGAGTTTCAATGAGCAGTTCTTC. The encoded protein is CASSVGSGSFNEQFF.

This CDR3 reads CASSEAVSGGSYNEQFF. Written as DNA, the CDR3 is TGTGCCAGCAGTGAAGCGGTAAGCGGGGGATCCTACAATGAGCAGTTCTTC. The chain uses TRBV6-1 and TRBJ2-1; TRBD2 matches 8 bases. CDR1 and CDR2 from the germline V gene are MNHNS and SASEGT. CDR3 length: 17 residues. V lost 0 bases, J lost 1 base, and 5 bases stayed unmatched.

This clone appeared a single time. The chain joins TRBV6-5 to TRBJ2-7; 7 bases align to TRBD1. Germline CDR1 and CDR2: MNHEY and SVGAGI. Trimming took 8 bases from V and 2 from J; bases not matched to a gene: 9. The CDR3 length is 14 residues. CDR3 protein: CASSMTGITYEQYF. In DNA, the CDR3 is TGTGCCAGCTCTATGACAGGGATCACCTACGAGCAGTACTTC.

The chain carries TRBV11-3 and TRBJ2-6; 7 bases agree with TRBD2. Germline values: CDR1 SGHNT, CDR2 YENEEA. The CDR3 contains 15 residues. V lost 3 bases and J lost 1; bases outside the gene matches: 0. Written as DNA, the CDR3 is TGTGCCAGCAGCTTCGGGGGGTCTGGGGCCAACGTCCTGACTTTC. Its translation: CASSFGGSGANVLTF. Based on the CDR3 plus reference TRBV11-3 and TRBJ2-6, the full variable domain is EAGVVQSPRYKIIEKKQPVAFWCNPISGHNTLYWYLQNLGQGPELLIRYENEEAVDDSQLPKDRFSAERLKGVDSTLKIQPAELGDSAVYLCASSFGGSGANVLTFGAGSRLTVL.

The chain couples TRBV11-3 to TRBJ1-1; unclear D gene. The germline V gene encodes CDR1 SGHNT and CDR2 YENEEA. The CDR3 has 14 amino acids. The ends were cut back, 5 bases at V and 2 bases at J, with 12 bases in the middle. Here the CDR3 reads CASSPLYGNTEAFF. The CDR3, as DNA: TGTGCCAGCAGCCCCCTCTATGGCAACACTGAAGCTTTCTTT.

The chain carries TRBV30 and TRBJ1-3, with no clear D. Trimming took 7 bases from V and 4 from J, leaving 8 bases between them. CDR3 length equals 11 residues. Germline lookup yields CDR1 GTSNPN and CDR2 SVGIG (reference sequence). The CDR3 is CAYPAGNTIYF. In DNA form, the CDR3 reads TGTGCCTATCCGGCCGGAAACACCATATATTTT.

CDR3 coding DNA: TGTGCCAGCAGCGACGCCGACGGGGGTCAAGAGACCCAGTACTTC. This translates into CASSDADGGQETQYF. The chain uses TRBV3-1 (or the pseudogene TRBV3-2) and TRBJ2-5; D might be TRBD2 (6 bases). The V gene lost 5 bases and the J gene lost 2 bases, with 15 bases spanning the gap. Germline V lookup: CDR1 LGHDT, CDR2 YNNKEL (reference sequence). This CDR3 is 15 amino acids long.

V is TRBV5-6 and J is TRBJ1-4; D may be TRBD1 (6 bases). Germline CDR1 is SGHDT and CDR2 is YYEEEE. Trimming cost V 0 bases and J 2 bases, with 14 bases left between them. The CDR3 runs to 17 residues. As DNA, the CDR3 is TGTGCCAGCAGCTTGGTTTTCGGGGGCCCGACTAATGAAAAACTGTTTTTT. Its protein product is CASSLVFGGPTNEKLFF.

This sequence joins TRBV19 and TRBJ1-2; D gene uncertain. The V end lost 3 bases, the J end lost 1 base, and 12 bases lay between the germline ends. This CDR3 is 15 amino acids long. Germline CDR1 is LNHDA and CDR2 is SQIVND (reference sequence). The CDR3 nucleotides are TGTGCCAGTAGTATTGGGCCTGGGGTTAACTATGGCTACACCTTC. It codes for CASSIGPGVNYGYTF. Variable domain in full (rest from reference TRBV19 and TRBJ1-2): DGGITQSPKYLFRKEGQNVTLSCEQNLNHDAMYWYRQDPGQGLRLIYYSQIVNDFQKGDIAEGYSVSREKKESFPLTVTSAQKNPTAFYLCASSIGPGVNYGYTFGSGTRLTVV.

This chain links TRBV7-2 with TRBJ1-2, with D hard to call. Germline V gene data show CDR1 as SGHTA and CDR2 as FQGNSA. Trimming left V 2 bases short and J 4 bases short, with 14 bases between. The CDR3 totals 15 residues. The chain's CDR3 is CASSLSPAGTYGYTF. CDR3 sequence (DNA): TGTGCCAGCAGCTTATCTCCGGCGGGAACCTATGGCTACACCTTC.

The gene calls are TRBV19 and TRBJ1-5, with D uncertain. In germline, CDR1 is LNHDA, CDR2 SQIVND (reference sequence). This CDR3 has 15 amino acids. V was shortened by 2 bases and J by 3 bases, with 11 bases between the two germline ends. The CDR3: CASSILGQDNQPQHF. CDR3 DNA sequence: TGTGCCAGTAGTATACTCGGGCAGGACAATCAGCCCCAGCATTTT.

Ten or more counts support this clone. This rearrangement joins TRBV5-1 to TRBJ2-7, with a weak D call TRBD1 (5 bases). With 2 bases removed from V and 6 bases from J, the gap between germline ends came to 15 bases. CDR1 is SGHRS, CDR2 YFSETQ, per germline. CDR3 length: 14 residues. CDR3: CASSFQQGSGEQYF. The CDR3 nucleotides read TGCGCCAGCAGCTTCCAGCAGGGATCGGGCGAGCAGTACTTC.

The chain recombines TRBV24-1 with TRBJ2-3; tentative D call: TRBD1 (6 bases). The V gene lost 9 bases and the J gene lost 6 bases, with 15 bases spanning the gap. Germline-derived CDR1 and CDR2 are KGHDR and SFDVKD. The CDR3 runs to 13 residues. CDR3: CATRDTRADTQYF. The CDR3 region has the DNA TGTGCCACCCGGGACACCAGGGCGGATACGCAGTATTTT.

The J gene is TRBJ2-7, the V gene TRBV12-2. TRBV12-2 is a recognized pseudogene. The CDR3 contains 10 residues. This CDR3 reads CASRLAGSYF. CDR3 bases: TGTGCAAGTCGCTTAGCGGGATCGTACTTC.